Shown below are 14 T cell receptor beta chains from a single sample sequenced in a study of blood T cell repertoires in COVID-19 (dated by TCRdb to 2020 to 2021). Receptors were amplified or captured by the immunoSEQ multiplex PCR assay. TCRdb stores this immuneACCESS table with in-frame sequences only. Part of the clones is absent; in the studies checked, under half of the shortfall reflects unresolved V genes, and no reason is known for the rest. This sample is represented by fewer than 200,000 clones; 84% of them were singletons. About 16% of the sample lies in the top ten. Input material: PBMCs or T cells enriched from blood (not recorded which). These receptors were collected from a man aged 45-60 years who had recovered from COVID-19.

This clone was picked up one time. V and J are TRBV11-2 and TRBJ1-6, with D uncertain. Trimming took 3 bases from V and 5 from J, leaving 8 bases between them. The CDR3 loop spans 14 amino acids. Germline V gene lookup returns CDR1 SGHAT and CDR2 FQNNGV. CDR3 DNA sequence: TGTGCCAGCAGCTTCAACGGGAATAATTCACCCCTCCACTTT. Amino acid sequence: CASSFNGNNSPLHF.

J is TRBJ1-3 and V is TRBV5-1; D might be TRBD1 (6 bases). The CDR3 runs 15 residues. Trimming took 4 bases from V and 0 from J, leaving 11 bases between them. CDR1 and CDR2 from the germline V gene are SGHRS and YFSETQ. The CDR3 sequence is CASSDGGRSGNTIYF. CDR3 bases: TGCGCCAGCAGCGATGGGGGCCGCTCTGGAAACACCATATATTTT.

This chain links TRBV18 with TRBJ1-1; D ambiguous. CDR1 is KGHSH and CDR2 is LQKENI in the germline V gene. The germline V and J ends were trimmed by 3 bases and 4 bases, with 15 bases remaining between them. This CDR3 spans 15 amino acids. This chain's CDR3 is CASSPRQAQRTEAFF. CDR3 sequence (DNA): TGTGCCAGCTCACCGCGACAAGCTCAACGCACTGAAGCTTTCTTT.

V usage is TRBV5-5 and J usage is TRBJ1-2, with 8 bases fitting TRBD1. Per the germline V gene, CDR1 is SGHKS and CDR2 is YYEKEE (reference sequence). The CDR3 has 14 residues. V was pared by 2 bases and J by 4 bases, with 4 bases of the junction left unmatched. CDR3: CASSFDRGSYGYTF. The CDR3 DNA sequence: TGTGCCAGCAGCTTCGACAGGGGAAGCTATGGCTACACCTTC. Based on the CDR3 plus reference TRBV5-5 and TRBJ1-2, the full variable domain is DAGVTQSPTHLIKTRGQQVTLRCSPISGHKSVSWYQQVLGQGPQFIFQYYEKEERGRGNFPDRFSARQFPNYSSELNVNALLLGDSALYLCASSFDRGSYGYTFGSGTRLTVV.

The chain carries TRBV6-2 or TRBV6-3 and TRBJ2-1, with 11 nucleotides matching TRBD2. Germline trimming cut 1 base from V and 9 bases from J; bases unmatched to any gene: 5. Germline V gives CDR1 MNHEY, CDR2 SVGEGT. CDR3 length: 15 amino acids. DNA for the CDR3: TGTGCCAGCAGTTACTTCGGTCTAGCGGGGGGTGAGCAGTTCTTC. This encodes CASSYFGLAGGEQFF.

The V call is TRBV27, the J call TRBJ1-5, with D possibly matching TRBD1 (6 bases). In germline, CDR1 is MNHEY, CDR2 SMNVEV (reference sequence). V was pared by 3 bases and J by 5 bases, with 20 bases between. The CDR3 spans 17 residues. The CDR3 sequence: CASSFIPVDRTDQPQHF. CDR3 coding DNA: TGTGCCAGCAGTTTCATACCCGTCGACAGGACGGATCAGCCCCAGCATTTT.

The rearrangement joins TRBV29-1 to TRBJ2-1, with TRBD2 matching over 11 bases. J lost 5 bases, V lost 4 bases, and 7 bases had no gene match. Germline V CDR1 and CDR2: SQVTM, ANQGSEA. CDR3 length: 15 amino acids. The CDR3 protein is CSVGGTSGLHNEQFF. CDR3 bases: TGCAGCGTTGGGGGGACTAGCGGACTACACAATGAGCAGTTCTTC.

The gene calls are TRBV18 and TRBJ1-3; TRBD1 is a possible D gene (5 bases). V was shortened by 4 bases and J by 2 bases, with 18 bases between the two germline ends. From germline, CDR1 is KGHSH and CDR2 LQKENI. The CDR3 spans 17 residues. CDR3 nucleotide sequence: TGTGCCAGCTCACAGGGATCCGGGGGTCGCACTGGAAACACCATATATTTT. Amino acid sequence: CASSQGSGGRTGNTIYF. The variable domain in full, completed from reference TRBV18 and TRBJ1-3, reads NAGVMQNPRHLVRRRGQEARLRCSPMKGHSHVYWYRQLPEEGLKFMVYLQKENIIDESGMPKERFSAEFPKEGPSILRIQQVVRGDSAAYFCASSQGSGGRTGNTIYFGEGSWLTVV.

The chain uses TRBV6-5 and TRBJ1-5; 7 positions agree with TRBD1. V dropped 0 bases and J dropped 6; count of bases not matched to a gene: 5. CDR1 is MNHEY and CDR2 is SVGAGI in the germline V gene. The CDR3 spans 15 residues. The CDR3 nucleotides read TGTGCCAGCAGTTACTCGAGAGAGGGGGCTCAGCCCCAGCATTTT. Residues: CASSYSREGAQPQHF.

This clone was detected a few times. The V call is TRBV5-8, the J call TRBJ2-3; 8 bases align to TRBD2. J was trimmed by 3 bases and V by 0 bases; bases with no gene match: 6. The CDR3 length is 16 residues. Germline loops: CDR1 SGHTS, CDR2 YDEGEE. The CDR3 coding sequence is TGTGCCAGCAGCTTGGGGCAGCGGGGGCCTACAGATACGCAGTATTTT. Translation gives CASSLGQRGPTDTQYF. The variable domain in full, completed from reference TRBV5-8 and TRBJ2-3, reads EAGVTQSPTHLIKTRGQQATLRCSPISGHTSVYWYQQALGLGLQFLLWYDEGEERNRGNFPPRFSGRQFPNYSSELNVNALELEDSALYLCASSLGQRGPTDTQYFGPGTRLTVL.

The J gene is TRBJ2-7, the V gene TRBV9, with D possibly being TRBD1 (6 bases). Germline loops: CDR1 SGDLS, CDR2 YYNGEE. CDR3 length equals 14 residues. Trimming shortened V by 3 bases and J by 6 bases, and 16 bases separated the two germline ends. The CDR3 coding sequence is TGTGCCAGCAGCGGGGACATAATCGGTAGCGAGCAGTACTTC. Translated, it gives CASSGDIIGSEQYF.

The chain recombines TRBV18 with TRBJ1-3; a weak D match, TRBD1 (6 bases). V lost 2 bases, J lost 3 bases, and 17 bases lay in between. Germline V gene lookup returns CDR1 KGHSH and CDR2 LQKENI. CDR3 length equals 17 residues. The CDR3 reads CASSPGTLGPYGNTIYF. For the CDR3, the DNA is TGTGCCAGCTCACCAGGGACACTGGGACCTTATGGAAACACCATATATTTT.

This clone was seen a handful of times. The CDR3 coding sequence is TGCGCCAGCAGCTTCGACGGACAGGGCAATCAGCCCCAGCATTTT. It is translated as CASSFDGQGNQPQHF. The chain has TRBV5-1 and TRBJ1-5; 7 positions match TRBD1. The ends lost 2 bases at V and 2 bases at J; junction bases unmatched: 4. The CDR3 is 15 amino acids. Germline CDR1 and CDR2: SGHRS and YFSETQ.

This clone was counted at least ten times. The chain couples TRBV30 to TRBJ2-7; 8 bases are a match to TRBD1. Trimming cost V 4 bases and J 2 bases; bases outside gene matches: 4. Germline V gives CDR1 GTSNPN, CDR2 SVGIG (reference sequence). This CDR3 has 13 residues. This CDR3 is CAWIGDRTYEQYF. The CDR3 bases are TGTGCCTGGATAGGGGACAGGACCTACGAGCAGTACTTC.